The 22 T cell receptor beta chains listed next were all sequenced from one sample in a study of T cell repertoires in cytomegalovirus infection. A single record per CDR3 protein comes from TCRdb applying MiXCR to the reads. This table holds around 430,000 distinct CDR3 sequences, about 42% found once. These receptors have no identified antigens. This material consisted of cultured PBMCs, taken from culture after CMV antigen stimulation. The source is a human donor in good health (CMV status not recorded). Some clones in this sample may be carry-over from other donors' samples.

The chain is built from TRBV7-2 and TRBJ2-1, with 13 bases identical to TRBD2. The CDR3 is made up of 17 amino acids. Germline V CDR1 and CDR2: SGHTA, FQGNSA. V was pared by 5 bases and J by 9 bases, with 13 bases of the junction left unmatched. CDR3 DNA: TGTGCCAGCAGCAGCCAGCCGGGACTAGCGGGAAACGCTGAGCAGTTCTTC. Translated, it gives CASSSQPGLAGNAEQFF.

This clonotype has a single count. This sequence joins TRBV7-8 and TRBJ1-2; 8 positions agree with TRBD1. There are 15 residues in the CDR3. Germline trimming cut 5 bases from V and 4 bases from J; bases unmatched to any gene: 9. Germline CDR1 and CDR2: SGHVS and FQNEAQ. The CDR3 sequence: CASSGGAGGIYGYTF. In nucleotides, the CDR3 is TGTGCCAGCAGCGGAGGGGCAGGGGGCATCTATGGCTACACCTTC.

A few counts support this clonotype. The rearrangement uses TRBV6-5 and TRBJ2-5; 10 nucleotides align to TRBD2. CDR1 is MNHEY and CDR2 is SVGAGI in the germline V gene. The CDR3 spans 14 residues. Trimming took 8 bases from V and 2 from J; bases not matched to a gene: 5. CDR3 amino acids: CASSGLAAQETQYF. CDR3 coding DNA: TGTGCCAGCTCCGGACTAGCGGCGCAAGAGACCCAGTACTTC.

This clonotype was detected only a few times. This rearrangement joins TRBV6-5 to TRBJ1-5; unclear D gene. The V end lost 1 base, the J end lost 1 base, and 11 bases lay between the germline ends. CDR1 is MNHEY and CDR2 is SVGAGI in the germline V gene. This CDR3 has 16 amino acids. The CDR3 region has the DNA TGTGCCAGCAGTTACTTGTTACAGCAGAGCAATCAGCCCCAGCATTTT. This translates into CASSYLLQQSNQPQHF.

CDR3 sequence reads: CASNPGQGIAGELFF. CDR3 nucleotide sequence: TGTGCCAGTAACCCGGGACAGGGGATAGCCGGGGAGCTGTTTTTT. This chain joins TRBV19 and TRBJ2-2; 10 nucleotides line up with TRBD1. The CDR3 extends over 15 amino acids. Germline V lookup: CDR1 LNHDA, CDR2 SQIVND (reference sequence). Losses at the gene ends were 7 bases for V and 6 bases for J; bases not matched to a gene: 8.

The V call is TRBV6-1, the J call TRBJ1-4; D is perhaps TRBD1 (5 bases). This CDR3 is built from 15 residues. Trimming took off 7 bases at V and 7 bases at J, with 19 bases between the two ends. CDR1 is MNHNS and CDR2 is SASEGT in the germline V gene. CDR3 DNA sequence: TGTGCCAGCACCACCATCCTTGGGGGGGGTGAAAAACTGTTTTTT. This gives the protein CASTTILGGGEKLFF.

The chain links TRBV24-1 to TRBJ2-1; a possible D gene is TRBD1 (6 bases). CDR3 size: 13 residues. Germline loops: CDR1 KGHDR, CDR2 SFDVKD. The germline V and J ends were trimmed by 6 bases and 4 bases, with 9 bases remaining between them. The DNA of the CDR3 is TGTGCCACCAGTAGGGACACTTACAATGAGCAGTTCTTC. Encoded protein: CATSRDTYNEQFF.

This clonotype has just one count. The chain carries TRBV7-9 and TRBJ2-5; 14 bases are shared with TRBD2. The CDR3 loop spans 18 amino acids. In germline, CDR1 is SEHNR, CDR2 FQNEAQ (reference sequence). The V segment lost 5 bases and the J segment 4 bases; nucleotides outside the gene matches: 12. CDR3 protein: CASSDTGLAGEAGETQYF. As DNA, the CDR3 is TGTGCCAGCAGCGACACGGGACTAGCGGGAGAGGCGGGAGAGACCCAGTACTTC.

The chain employs TRBV12-5 and TRBJ2-7, with a weak D call TRBD2 (5 bases). This CDR3 contains 16 residues. V lost 0 bases, J lost 0 bases, and 12 bases lay in between. Germline V CDR1 and CDR2: LGHNT, FRNRAP. CDR3 protein: CASGLVVSGSSYEQYF. CDR3 DNA: TGTGCTAGTGGTTTGGTAGTGTCGGGGAGCTCCTACGAGCAGTACTTC.

The rearrangement links TRBV19 to TRBJ2-7; 12 bases agree with TRBD2. Germline V gene data show CDR1 as LNHDA and CDR2 as SQIVND (reference sequence). The CDR3 is 16 residues long. The junction had 5 bases not matched to a gene; V was cut back by 1 base and J by 4 bases. CDR3 region: CASSIAKTSGRYEQYF. In DNA, the CDR3 is TGTGCCAGTAGTATAGCCAAGACTAGCGGGAGATACGAGCAGTACTTC.

This clonotype was observed a handful of times. V gene TRBV19 combines with J gene TRBJ2-6; D unresolved. V gave up 6 bases and J gave up 6 bases, with 9 bases separating them. This CDR3 is built from 13 residues. CDR1 LNHDA and CDR2 SQIVND come from the germline V gene (reference sequence). The DNA of the CDR3 is TGTGCCAGTAGACCCCTGTCGGCCAACGTCCTGACTTTC. It yields the protein CASRPLSANVLTF.

V is TRBV7-2 and J is TRBJ2-5; TRBD1 aligns across 7 bases. This CDR3 is built from 15 residues. Germline V lookup: CDR1 SGHTA, CDR2 FQGNSA. V gave up 2 bases and J gave up 3 bases; unmatched junction bases: 6. CDR3 sequence reads: CASSLFSTGEETQYF. The CDR3 coding sequence is TGTGCCAGCAGCTTATTTTCCACAGGGGAAGAGACCCAGTACTTC.

This chain links TRBV20-1 with TRBJ2-5; the match to TRBD2 covers 8 bases. Germline CDR1 is DFQATT and CDR2 is SNEGSKA (reference sequence). The CDR3 loop spans 15 amino acids. The ends lost 1 base at V and 4 bases at J; junction bases unmatched: 8. CDR3 loop: CSARGRGAFRETQYF. The CDR3, as DNA: TGCAGTGCTAGAGGGCGGGGGGCCTTTCGAGAGACCCAGTACTTC.

This clonotype was observed a single time. The V and J genes are TRBV18 and TRBJ2-3; D possibly corresponds to TRBD1 (6 bases). CDR3 size: 15 residues. V lost 5 bases, J lost 2 bases, and 14 bases lay in between. Per germline, CDR1 KGHSH and CDR2 LQKENI. In DNA form, the CDR3 reads TGTGCCAGCTCAGCGGGTACAGGGAACACAGATACGCAGTATTTT. This translates into CASSAGTGNTDTQYF. The full variable domain, in which reference TRBV18 and TRBJ2-3 provide the parts outside the CDR3, is NAGVMQNPRHLVRRRGQEARLRCSPMKGHSHVYWYRQLPEEGLKFMVYLQKENIIDESGMPKERFSAEFPKEGPSILRIQQVVRGDSAAYFCASSAGTGNTDTQYFGPGTRLTVL.

The rearrangement uses TRBV6-2 or TRBV6-3 and TRBJ2-1, with TRBD2 matching 11 bases. The CDR3 spans 19 residues. The germline V gene encodes CDR1 MNHEY and CDR2 SVGEGT. The J segment lost 0 bases and the V segment lost 0 bases, leaving 7 bases of the junction unmatched. CDR3 in DNA: TGTGCCAGCAGTTACTCTTGGACTAGCGGGTCCAGCTCCTACAATGAGCAGTTCTTC. This translates into CASSYSWTSGSSSYNEQFF.

This clonotype was observed a few times. The V call is TRBV7-6, the J call TRBJ1-2; D is uncertain. Germline-derived CDR1 and CDR2 are SGHVS and FNYEAQ. The CDR3 totals 15 residues. V lost 1 base and J lost 5, with 14 bases in between. The CDR3 bases are TGTGCCAGCAGCTTAGATGGAGGGAATAGATATGGCTACACCTTC. Its protein product is CASSLDGGNRYGYTF.

The chain is built from TRBV7-6 and TRBJ1-6; the D is unclear. This CDR3 is 13 amino acids long. Deletions cut 5 bases from V and 6 bases from J, with 8 bases between. The germline V gene encodes CDR1 SGHVS and CDR2 FNYEAQ. The CDR3 DNA sequence: TGTGCCAGCAGCCCCTACAGTAATTCACCCCTCCACTTT. Translation gives CASSPYSNSPLHF.

The chain couples TRBV29-1 to TRBJ2-2; D could derive from TRBD1 or TRBD2 (5 bases each). The CDR3 is 13 amino acids. Germline V gene lookup returns CDR1 SQVTM and CDR2 ANQGSEA. The V end was cut by 7 bases, the J end by 9 bases, with 18 bases between. In nucleotides, the CDR3 is TGCAGCGCAATGACTCGCTCGGGGCGGGAGCTGTTTTTT. As protein: CSAMTRSGRELFF.

A few counts support this clonotype. The chain is built from TRBV12-3 or TRBV12-4 and TRBJ1-1, with D hard to call. The CDR3 runs 13 residues. V lost 7 bases and J 4 bases, leaving 13 bases between the germline ends. The CDR3 sequence: CASNKAWGTEAFF. The CDR3 DNA is TGTGCCAGCAATAAGGCCTGGGGCACTGAAGCTTTCTTT.

This chain links TRBV5-5 with TRBJ2-7, with TRBD1 matching 8 bases. The CDR3 loop spans 15 amino acids. The germline CDR1 and CDR2 sequences are SGHKS and YYEKEE (reference sequence). J gave up 0 bases and V 5 bases, and 7 bases lay outside the gene matches. The CDR3 reads CASRARGPSSYEQYF. In nucleotides, the CDR3 is TGTGCCAGCAGGGCCAGGGGGCCGAGCTCCTACGAGCAGTACTTC.

V and J are TRBV20-1 and TRBJ1-5; D is unresolved. V was clipped by 8 bases and J by 5 bases, with 16 bases between them. The CDR3 is made up of 13 amino acids. CDR1 and CDR2 (germline): DFQATT, SNEGSKA (reference sequence). CDR3 residues: CSRTREVDQPQHF. The DNA for the CDR3 is TGCAGTCGGACGAGAGAGGTCGATCAGCCCCAGCATTTT.

J is TRBJ2-5 and V is TRBV24-1; 12 nucleotides line up with TRBD2. CDR3 size: 14 residues. V lost 5 bases to trimming and J lost 5 bases; unmatched junction nucleotides: 2. Per the germline V gene, CDR1 is KGHDR and CDR2 is SFDVKD. The CDR3 DNA is TGTGCCACCAGTGGGACTAGCGGGGTGGAGACCCAGTACTTC. Amino acid sequence: CATSGTSGVETQYF.